Shown below are 15 T cell receptor beta chains from a single sample sequenced in a study of cytomegalovirus exposure and HLA in healthy donors. Vbeta (60) and Jbeta (13) primers were used in the PCR. The data were produced by immunoSEQ multiplex PCR, yet TCRdb's version contains in-frame clones alone and is incomplete. The data contain about 260,000 clones, around 66% of them singletons. The sequenced material came from PBMCs. These receptors were collected from a female donor in good health and CMV-seronegative.

The genes are TRBV29-1 and TRBJ2-1; TRBD2 aligns across 10 bases. From germline, CDR1 is SQVTM and CDR2 ANQGSEA. Germline trimming cut 6 bases from V and 9 bases from J; bases unmatched to any gene: 11. The CDR3 loop spans 14 amino acids. CDR3 protein: CSVPKLGTSVEQFF. Written as DNA, the CDR3 is TGCAGCGTGCCCAAACTTGGGACTAGCGTTGAGCAGTTCTTC.

This clone occurred a few times. The V and J genes are TRBV9 and TRBJ1-1; a weak D match, TRBD1 (6 bases). This CDR3 has 14 residues. Germline values: CDR1 SGDLS, CDR2 YYNGEE. V dropped 2 bases and J dropped 6 bases, with 14 bases sitting between them. CDR3 loop: CASSVGAGSAEAFF. CDR3 nucleotide sequence: TGTGCCAGCAGCGTGGGGGCAGGGTCGGCTGAAGCTTTCTTT.

A single count supports this clone. V usage is TRBV4-1 and J usage is TRBJ1-5; TRBD1 agrees at 7 bases. Germline CDR1 and CDR2: MGHRA and YSYEKL. The CDR3 is 16 residues long. V shed 0 bases and J 3 bases; nucleotides not matched to a gene: 5. DNA of the CDR3: TGCGCCAGCAGCCAAGAGGGAGACAGGGTCAATCAGCCCCAGCATTTT. This gives the protein CASSQEGDRVNQPQHF.

The gene calls are TRBV5-1 and TRBJ2-7, with D perhaps matching TRBD2 (5 bases). Germline values: CDR1 SGHRS, CDR2 YFSETQ. CDR3 length: 14 residues. The ends were cut back, 0 bases at V and 5 bases at J, with 12 bases in the middle. CDR3 coding DNA: TGCGCCAGCAGCTTGGTAGAGGGCACCGACGAGCAGTACTTC. Its protein product is CASSLVEGTDEQYF. Based on the CDR3 plus reference TRBV5-1 and TRBJ2-7, the full variable domain is KAGVTQTPRYLIKTRGQQVTLSCSPISGHRSVSWYQQTPGQGLQFLFEYFSETQRNKGNFPGRFSGRQFSNSRSEMNVSTLELGDSALYLCASSLVEGTDEQYFGPGTRLTVT.

The chain combines TRBV27 with TRBJ2-5; 7 bases are shared with TRBD1. With the DNA end fitting TRBJ2-7 better, the J assignment may be wrong. Germline CDR1 reads MNHEY; CDR2 reads SMNVEV (reference sequence). This CDR3 has 15 amino acids. The CDR3 region has the DNA TGTGCCAGCAGTCCTTACCCCCCGACAGGGAACGAGCAGTACTTC. This sequence encodes CASSPYPPTGNEQYF.

This rearrangement joins TRBV7-2 to TRBJ2-7; D is undetermined. CDR3 size: 12 residues. Deletions cut 5 bases from V and 5 bases from J, with 10 bases between. Germline V gene sequence: CDR1 SGHTA, CDR2 FQGNSA. The CDR3 DNA follows: TGTGCCAGCAGCGAAACTTACGACGAGCAGTACTTC. This sequence encodes CASSETYDEQYF.

V usage is TRBV19 and J usage is TRBJ2-1; TRBD1 agrees at 12 bases. This CDR3 has 15 residues. After removal of 5 bases from V and 7 bases from J, the junction contained 6 bases not matched to a gene. Germline V lookup: CDR1 LNHDA, CDR2 SQIVND (reference sequence). The CDR3 coding sequence is TGTGCCAGTAGTCCGGGACAGGGGGCTCTGAATGAGCAGTTCTTC. It yields the protein CASSPGQGALNEQFF.

For the CDR3, the DNA is TGTGCCAGCAGCTTAGCGCGACAGACGAACACTGAAGCTTTCTTT. Translation gives CASSLARQTNTEAFF. The chain uses TRBV7-2 and TRBJ1-1, with D maybe TRBD1 (5 bases). V shed 0 bases and J shed 1 base, with 9 bases lying between them. CDR3 length: 15 residues. Germline V CDR1 and CDR2: SGHTA, FQGNSA.

Comment on this clone: The sample holds other DNA sequences that translate to the same CDR3. The rearrangement uses TRBV28 and TRBJ1-2; a possible D gene is TRBD1 (6 bases). V was clipped by 6 bases and J by 5 bases, with 13 bases between them. The CDR3 is 13 amino acids. Germline loops: CDR1 MDHEN, CDR2 SYDVKM. Here the CDR3 DNA reads TGTGCCAGCAGCCCTGGGAGGGGGTATGGCTACACCTTC. This sequence encodes CASSPGRGYGYTF.

This chain uses TRBV10-3 with TRBJ2-7; 10 bases are shared with TRBD2. Germline V gives CDR1 ENHRY, CDR2 SYGVKD. Trimming took 6 bases from V and 0 from J; bases not matched to a gene: 5. The CDR3 has 15 amino acids. DNA of the CDR3: TGTGCCATCAGGGGACTAGCGTCAGGCTCCTACGAGCAGTACTTC. Amino acids: CAIRGLASGSYEQYF.

The V call is TRBV7-2, the J call TRBJ2-5, with 10 bases identical to TRBD2. Germline values: CDR1 SGHTA, CDR2 FQGNSA. The CDR3 consists of 14 residues. The junction had 5 bases not matched to a gene; V was cut back by 6 bases and J by 4 bases. The chain's CDR3 is CASRRASGRETQYF. CDR3 sequence (DNA): TGTGCCAGCAGGAGGGCTAGCGGGAGAGAGACCCAGTACTTC.

The J gene is TRBJ2-1, the V gene TRBV2, with TRBD2 matching 8 bases. V lost 7 bases, J lost 1 base, and 12 bases stayed unmatched. Germline assignment: CDR1 SNHLY and CDR2 FYNNEI. The CDR3 is 17 residues long. The DNA of the CDR3 is TGTGCCAGCATCTGGACTAGCCTACCGCAATCCTACAATGAGCAGTTCTTC. The encoded protein is CASIWTSLPQSYNEQFF.

This clone was seen only a few times. This chain connects TRBV7-6 to TRBJ2-1; D not resolved. The V gene's germline CDR1 is SGHVS and CDR2 FNYEAQ. V was pared by 1 base and J by 9 bases, with 13 bases between. The CDR3 covers 14 residues. The CDR3 sequence: CASSLEPLRVEQFF. As DNA, the CDR3 is TGTGCCAGCAGCTTAGAGCCCTTGCGTGTTGAGCAGTTCTTC.

The rearrangement joins TRBV5-6 to TRBJ1-5; 9 bases match TRBD1. The trim removed 0 bases at V and 2 bases at J, leaving 6 bases unmatched. This CDR3 comprises 17 residues. Germline-derived CDR1 and CDR2 are SGHDT and YYEEEE. The DNA of the CDR3 is TGTGCCAGCAGCTTGGGGACAGGGGTAGTAGGCAATCAGCCCCAGCATTTT. Protein product: CASSLGTGVVGNQPQHF.

The chain uses TRBV5-1 and TRBJ2-5; 14 bases map to TRBD2. V was clipped by 3 bases and J by 7 bases; unmatched bases: 8. The CDR3 is 16 amino acids. Germline V gives CDR1 SGHRS, CDR2 YFSETQ. In DNA form, the CDR3 reads TGCGCCAGCAGCTCCTCTGGGACTAGCGGGAGAGGGACCCAGTACTTC. Protein sequence: CASSSSGTSGRGTQYF.